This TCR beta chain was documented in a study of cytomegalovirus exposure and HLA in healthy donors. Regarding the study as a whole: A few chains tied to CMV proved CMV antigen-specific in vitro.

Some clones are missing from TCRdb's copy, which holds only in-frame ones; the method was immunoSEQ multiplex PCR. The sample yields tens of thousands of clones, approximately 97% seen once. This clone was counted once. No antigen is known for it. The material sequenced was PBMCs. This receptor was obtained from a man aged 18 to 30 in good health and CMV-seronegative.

The CDR3 here is CASSPRTGDHEKLFF. Written as DNA, the CDR3 is TGTGCCAGCTCCCCCCGGACAGGCGATCATGAAAAACTGTTTTTT. The chain uses TRBV18 and TRBJ1-4; TRBD1 matches 7 bases. J was trimmed by 6 bases and V by 6 bases; bases with no gene match: 10. In germline, CDR1 is KGHSH, CDR2 LQKENI. The CDR3 loop spans 15 amino acids.